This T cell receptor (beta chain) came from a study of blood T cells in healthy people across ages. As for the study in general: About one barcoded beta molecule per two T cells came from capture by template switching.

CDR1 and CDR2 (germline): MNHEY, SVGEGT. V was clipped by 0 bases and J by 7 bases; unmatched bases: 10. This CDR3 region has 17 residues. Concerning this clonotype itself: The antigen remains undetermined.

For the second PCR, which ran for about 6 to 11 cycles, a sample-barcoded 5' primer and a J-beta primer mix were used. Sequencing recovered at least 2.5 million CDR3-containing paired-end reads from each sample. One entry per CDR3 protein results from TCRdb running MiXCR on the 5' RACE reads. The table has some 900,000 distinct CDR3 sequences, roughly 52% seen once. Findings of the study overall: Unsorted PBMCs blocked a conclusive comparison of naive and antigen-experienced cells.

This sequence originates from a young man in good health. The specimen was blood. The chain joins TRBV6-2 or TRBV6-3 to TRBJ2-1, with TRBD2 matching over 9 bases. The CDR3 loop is CASSYSSGGSKGNEQFF. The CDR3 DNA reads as TGTGCCAGCAGTTACTCGAGCGGGGGGTCAAAGGGGAATGAGCAGTTCTTC.